The TCR beta chain under discussion was sequenced for a study of response to subunit inactivated influenza vaccine. V shed 3 bases and J shed 8 bases, with 15 bases lying between them. CDR1 is SGHRS, CDR2 YFSETQ, per germline. The CDR3 covers 14 residues. This clonotype was seen many times. Its antigen remains unidentified. Via MiXCR, TCRdb re-called the RT-PCR reads, giving one row per CDR3 protein. The data show 610,000 or so distinct CDR3 sequences, roughly 15% seen once. Findings of the study overall: Researchers suggested that each seasonal influenza vaccination recruits few new T cells.

The sequenced sample was PBMCs from blood, obtained roughly 12 days after vaccination. This clonotype originated in a middle-aged man who received an inactivated influenza vaccine. The chain links TRBV5-1 to TRBJ2-1, with TRBD1 as a possible D gene (6 bases). As DNA, the CDR3 is TGCGCCAGCAGCTGGGACAACCCATCCTATGAGCAGTTCTTC. Protein product: CASSWDNPSYEQFF.